This T cell receptor beta chain is drawn from a study of radiotherapy plus CTLA-4 blockade in lung cancer. Focal radiation was given together with CTLA-4 blockade (ipilimumab) to patients with chemo-refractory metastatic non-small-cell lung cancer. Germline V gene sequence: CDR1 SGHRS, CDR2 YFSETQ. The CDR3 consists of 15 residues. The J segment lost 5 bases and the V segment lost 4 bases, leaving 8 bases of the junction unmatched. Sequencing was performed with immunoSEQ multiplex PCR; in TCRdb, only in-frame clones are kept and a portion is missing. The sample includes approximately 57,000 clones, approximately 82% of them seen just once.

This clonotype was sampled from a human donor with non-small cell lung cancer whose response to radiotherapy plus ipilimumab could not be evaluated. Sequencing used peripheral blood, obtained from a patient treated with radiotherapy plus ipilimumab. The rearrangement links TRBV5-1 to TRBJ2-3, with 9 bases identical to TRBD1. In DNA form, the CDR3 reads TGCGCCAGCAGCCCCTTTACGGACAGGGGAGATACGCAGTATTTT. As protein: CASSPFTDRGDTQYF.